This is a list of T cell receptor beta chains from one sample in a study of shared T cell receptors in the human thymus. Using immunoSEQ multiplex PCR, the repertoire was profiled, and TCRdb retains in-frame clones only, with some absent. This sample has some 700,000 clones; roughly 90% occur once, and the top ten carry 0.008% to 0.011%. The same sample was also used in a study of human thymus T cells.

Sequenced sample: thymocytes. These receptors were collected from a boy under two years old with a congenital heart defect. Both conserved end residues are part of each CDR3. The D gene is left open where the match is weak. Clone size is given for some rows only: seen once, a few or many times, or a class if the clone is expanded.

TRBJ1-5 TRBD1 TRBV6-5 NA CASSMGQGSQPQHF TGTGCCAGCAGTATGGGACAGGGAAGTCAGCCCCAGCATTTT
TRBJ2-4 NA TRBV21-1 few CASSPGEPRAKNIQYF TGTGCCAGCAGCCCGGGAGAGCCTAGAGCCAAAAACATTCAGTACTTC
TRBJ1-5 TRBD1 TRBV6-6 NA CASSHGTDRGLQPQHF TGTGCCAGCAGTCACGGAACCGACAGGGGGCTTCAGCCCCAGCATTTT
TRBJ2-2 TRBD1 TRBV27 NA CASSSTGAFKNTGELFF TGTGCCAGCAGTTCGACAGGGGCGTTCAAGAACACCGGGGAGCTGTTTTTT
TRBJ2-4 NA TRBV7-8 few CASSLSASRAKNIQYF TGTGCCAGCAGCTTAAGCGCTAGTCGGGCCAAAAACATTCAGTACTTC
TRBJ2-7 NA TRBV27 once CASMDLARYEQYF TGTGCCAGCATGGATCTAGCGCGCTACGAGCAGTACTTC
TRBJ1-5 NA TRBV7-8 few CASSSGGGIGRGRGQPQHF TGTGCCAGCAGCTCGGGCGGGGGGATAGGGCGGGGCCGAGGTCAGCCCCAGCATTTT
TRBJ2-1 NA TRBV11-3 NA CASSLENSVRGNEQFF TGTGCCAGCAGCTTAGAGAATAGCGTGAGGGGGAATGAGCAGTTCTTC
TRBJ2-5 TRBD1 TRBV28 NA CASSLWGTGIQETQYF TGTGCCAGCAGTTTATGGGGGACAGGAATCCAAGAGACCCAGTACTTC
TRBJ1-3 TRBD1 TRBV10-3 NA CAIRFGTGAGNTIYF TGTGCCATCAGATTCGGGACAGGGGCTGGAAACACCATATATTTT
TRBJ2-7 TRBD2 TRBV4-2 NA CASSQIPSGSHEQYF TGTGCCAGCAGCCAAATCCCTAGCGGGAGCCACGAGCAGTACTTC
TRBJ1-2 NA TRBV7-3 NA CASSRTGTRLINYGYTF TGTGCCAGCAGCCGAACGGGAACACGGTTGATTAACTATGGCTACACCTTC
TRBJ2-1 TRBD2 TRBV10-3 NA CAISVTSGRGNEQFF TGTGCCATCAGTGTTACTAGCGGGAGGGGCAATGAGCAGTTCTTC
TRBJ1-5 NA TRBV30 NA CAWSVQYNQPQHF TGTGCCTGGAGTGTACAATACAATCAGCCCCAGCATTTT
TRBJ2-1 TRBD2 TRBV5-1 NA CASSPAGGYNEQFF TGCGCCAGCTCCCCAGCGGGAGGTTACAATGAGCAGTTCTTC
TRBJ1-3 NA TRBV5-1 once CASRRGPGNTIYF TGCGCCAGCCGCAGGGGCCCTGGAAACACCATATATTTT
TRBJ2-6 TRBD1 TRBV29-1 NA CSVGQGGQGSAGANVLTF TGCAGCGTAGGTCAAGGGGGACAGGGGTCCGCTGGGGCCAACGTCCTGACTTTC
TRBJ2-1 TRBD2 TRBV5-1 NA CASSSLKGLAGVSYNEQFF TGCGCCAGCAGCTCCCTCAAGGGACTAGCGGGAGTGTCCTACAATGAGCAGTTCTTC
TRBJ2-3 TRBD2 TRBV7-4 NA CASRRLAGDLGRTDTQYF TGTGCCAGCAGAAGACTAGCGGGAGACCTGGGCCGCACAGATACGCAGTATTTT
TRBJ2-5 NA TRBV4-3 NA CASSQDRGETQYF TGCGCCAGCAGCCAAGATAGGGGAGAGACCCAGTACTTC
TRBJ1-5 TRBD1 TRBV28 few CASSPPEQGEVDQPQHF TGTGCCAGCAGTCCCCCCGAGCAGGGGGAAGTCGATCAGCCCCAGCATTTT
TRBJ1-4 NA TRBV21-1 few CASSKFGRSTNEKLFF TGTGCCAGCAGCAAATTTGGCAGGTCAACTAATGAAAAACTGTTTTTT
TRBJ1-3 NA TRBV7-9 NA CASRSWGDTQIYF TGTGCCAGCAGGTCCTGGGGCGACACCCAAATATATTTT
TRBJ2-1 NA TRBV9 once CASSVLDREDEQFF TGTGCCAGCAGCGTCCTCGACAGGGAGGATGAGCAGTTCTTC
TRBJ2-5 TRBD2 TRBV6-1 NA CASSEQGTSGNPSPCETQYF TGTGCCAGCAGTGAACAAGGGACTAGCGGCAACCCCTCTCCGTGCGAGACCCAGTACTTC
TRBJ2-7 TRBD2 TRBV4-3 NA CASSQDHYSGRNEQYF TGCGCCAGCAGCCAAGATCATTACAGCGGGAGAAACGAGCAGTACTTC
TRBJ2-7 NA TRBV7-2 NA CASSWTEYEQYF TGTGCCAGCAGTTGGACAGAGTACGAGCAGTACTTC
TRBJ2-7 TRBD1 TRBV29-1 NA CSAPGQSYEQYF TGCAGCGCGCCGGGACAGTCCTACGAGCAGTACTTC
TRBJ2-2 NA TRBV25-1 NA CASSERSTGELFF TGTGCCAGCAGTGAACGGAGCACCGGGGAGCTGTTTTTT